A single sample is the source of the 8 T cell receptor beta chains below, sequenced in a study of CD8+ T cells in alopecia areata. TCR sequencing used cDNA made by reverse transcription of extracted RNA. Produced via immunoSEQ multiplex PCR; TCRdb's table is partial and in-frame only. The sample yields tens of thousands of clones, roughly 60% seen once. The sample consisted of NKG2D-high CD8+ T cells sorted from blood. The receptor source for this set is a human donor with alopecia areata.

This clone was seen more than once but under ten times. V and J are TRBV29-1 and TRBJ2-5; 11 bases line up with TRBD1. The germline CDR1 and CDR2 sequences are SQVTM and ANQGSEA. The CDR3 has 15 residues. V was clipped by 6 bases and J by 3 bases; unmatched bases: 9. CDR3 nucleotide sequence: TGCAGCGTCTCGGGGACAGGGGGTTATGAAGAGACCCAGTACTTC. Residues: CSVSGTGGYEETQYF. The variable domain in full, with the rest retrieved from reference TRBV29-1 and TRBJ2-5, is SAVISQKPSRDICQRGTSLTIQCQVDSQVTMMFWYRQQPGQSLTLIATANQGSEATYESGFVIDKFPISRPNLTFSTLTVSNMSPEDSSIYLCSVSGTGGYEETQYFGPGTRLLVL.

The sample holds a few counts of this clone. The rearrangement links TRBV6-5 to TRBJ2-3; the match to TRBD2 covers 12 bases. Trimming removed 6 bases from V and 6 bases from J; junction bases left unmatched: 4. CDR3 length: 14 amino acids. The V gene's germline CDR1 is MNHEY and CDR2 SVGAGI. The CDR3 region is CASRRTSGTDTQYF. CDR3 coding DNA: TGTGCCAGCAGACGGACTAGCGGGACGGATACGCAGTATTTT.

This chain joins TRBV5-4 and TRBJ2-7; D is perhaps TRBD1 or TRBD2 (5 bases each). The length of the CDR3 is 14 residues. Germline V CDR1 and CDR2: SGHNT, YYREEE (reference sequence). Trimming took 3 bases from V and 2 from J, leaving 12 bases between them. CDR3 region: CASSSGTATYEQYF. Written as DNA, the CDR3 is TGTGCCAGCAGCTCCGGGACGGCTACCTACGAGCAGTACTTC.

The chain carries TRBV27 and TRBJ2-5; D ambiguous. The CDR3 is 14 residues long. V lost 2 bases to trimming and J lost 4 bases, with 11 bases between them. Germline V gives CDR1 MNHEY, CDR2 SMNVEV (reference sequence). In DNA, the CDR3 is TGTGCCAGCAGTTTACAGCGAAGTGGAGAGACCCAGTACTTC. This translates into CASSLQRSGETQYF.

The V call is TRBV7-8, the J call TRBJ2-5; 9 bases agree with TRBD2. The CDR3 spans 14 residues. In germline, CDR1 is SGHVS, CDR2 FQNEAQ. Trimming removed 1 base from V and 9 bases from J; junction bases left unmatched: 6. This CDR3 is CASSLEAGGGSQYF. CDR3 DNA: TGTGCCAGCAGCTTAGAAGCGGGGGGTGGATCCCAGTACTTC.

The sample holds one count of this clone. The chain recombines TRBV30 with TRBJ2-7; D remains ambiguous. The germline gives CDR1 GTSNPN, CDR2 SVGIG (reference sequence). The CDR3 runs to 16 residues. V was clipped by 0 bases and J by 4 bases, with 19 bases between them. In DNA, the CDR3 is TGTGCCTGGAGTGTACTCGATGGAGAAATTCGGTACGAGCAGTACTTC. It codes for CAWSVLDGEIRYEQYF.

This sequence joins TRBV5-6 and TRBJ2-7; no definite D call. V lost 2 bases, J lost 3 bases, and 3 bases lay in between. From germline, CDR1 is SGHDT and CDR2 YYEEEE. There are 11 residues in the CDR3. For the CDR3, the DNA is TGTGCCAGCAGCTTCAGCTACGAGCAGTACTTC. It yields the protein CASSFSYEQYF.

J is TRBJ1-1 and V is TRBV4-1, with D tentatively TRBD1 (5 bases). Trimming stripped 0 bases from V and 2 bases from J, with 13 bases between. Germline lookup yields CDR1 MGHRA and CDR2 YSYEKL. This CDR3 comprises 16 residues. CDR3 DNA sequence: TGCGCCAGCAGCCAAGATGGTTTCAGGGACAACACTGAAGCTTTCTTT. Its protein product is CASSQDGFRDNTEAFF.